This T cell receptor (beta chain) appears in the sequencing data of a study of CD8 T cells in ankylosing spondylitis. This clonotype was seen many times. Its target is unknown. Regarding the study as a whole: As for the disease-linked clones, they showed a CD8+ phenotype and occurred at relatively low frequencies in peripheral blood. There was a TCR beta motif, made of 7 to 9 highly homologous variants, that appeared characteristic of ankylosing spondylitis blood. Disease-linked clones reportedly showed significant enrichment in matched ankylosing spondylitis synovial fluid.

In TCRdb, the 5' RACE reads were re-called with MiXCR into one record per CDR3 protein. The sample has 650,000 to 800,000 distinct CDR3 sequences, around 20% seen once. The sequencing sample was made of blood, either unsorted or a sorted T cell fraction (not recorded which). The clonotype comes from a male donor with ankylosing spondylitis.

CDR3 in DNA: TGTGCCAGCAGCTTAAGGGTTGGGGCGGACTCCTACAATGAGCAGTTCTTC. It encodes CASSLRVGADSYNEQFF. This chain joins TRBV7-2 and TRBJ2-1, with D perhaps matching TRBD1 (5 bases). CDR1 is SGHTA, CDR2 FQGNSA, per germline. This CDR3 region has 17 residues. Trimming stripped 2 bases from V and 0 bases from J, with 14 bases between. The complete variable domain, with remaining parts taken from reference TRBV7-2 and TRBJ2-1, reads GAGVSQSPSNKVTEKGKDVELRCDPISGHTALYWYRQSLGQGLEFLIYFQGNSAPDKSGLPSDRFSAERTGGSVSTLTIQRTQQEDSAVYLCASSLRVGADSYNEQFFGPGTRLTVL.